At least ten counts were recorded for the clone carrying this TCR beta chain. A read error may produce the germline difference seen at one junction end. TCRdb fed the 5' RACE reads into MiXCR, producing one record per CDR3 protein. The table has more than 300,000 distinct CDR3 sequences, roughly 15% seen once. The data stem from a study of T-cell memory formation after mild COVID-19. The CDR3 runs to 16 residues. Germline values: CDR1 LGHNA, CDR2 YNFKEQ. V gene TRBV4-2 combines with J gene TRBJ2-3; D possibly corresponds to TRBD1 (6 bases). The sample taken for sequencing was PBMCs or a T cell subset sorted from them (not recorded which). This receptor was identified in a man younger than 30 who had mild COVID-19 (a few samples of this study predate the infection). Cell type and time point are not known. Written as DNA, the CDR3 is TGCGCCAGCAGCCAAGATCTGGGGGCAGGCACAGATACGCAGTATTTT. As protein: CASSQDLGAGTDTQYF.